This entry describes one T cell receptor beta chain. Its matching antigen is unknown. The source of the sample is a study of T cell responses to AZD1222 COVID-19 vaccine. Study-level points and caveats: Repertoire sampling happened only post peak T cell response. The donors showed a predominance of white British ancestry and of females, with possible underestimation of clonal diversity. Spike-specific TCR breadth and depth were elevated following two AZD1222 doses.

The CDR3 is 14 residues long. The junction had 4 bases not matched to a gene; V was cut back by 8 bases and J by 3 bases. Germline CDR1 LNHDA, CDR2 SQIVND (reference sequence). Clones were sequenced by immunoSEQ multiplex PCR, and TCRdb holds only the in-frame ones, with some missing. In the table there are roughly 150,000 clones, over 80% of which are singletons. The clonotype was recovered from an adult who received the AZD1222 COVID-19 vaccine. The sequenced sample was peripheral blood, obtained 28 days after the second AZD1222 dose. The V call is TRBV19, the J call TRBJ1-2, with 12 positions matching TRBD1. The CDR3 loop reads CASRDRGQYYGYTF. DNA for the CDR3: TGTGCCAGTCGGGACAGGGGGCAGTACTATGGCTACACCTTC.